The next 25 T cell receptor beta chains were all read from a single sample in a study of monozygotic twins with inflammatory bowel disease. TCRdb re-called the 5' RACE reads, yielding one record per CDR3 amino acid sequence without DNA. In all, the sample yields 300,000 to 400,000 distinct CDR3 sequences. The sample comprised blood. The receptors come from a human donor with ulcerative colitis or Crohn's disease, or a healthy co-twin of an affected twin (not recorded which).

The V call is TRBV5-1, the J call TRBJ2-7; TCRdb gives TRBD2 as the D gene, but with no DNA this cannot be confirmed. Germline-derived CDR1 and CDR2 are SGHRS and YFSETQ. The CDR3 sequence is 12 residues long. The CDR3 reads CASSPRGDEQYF.

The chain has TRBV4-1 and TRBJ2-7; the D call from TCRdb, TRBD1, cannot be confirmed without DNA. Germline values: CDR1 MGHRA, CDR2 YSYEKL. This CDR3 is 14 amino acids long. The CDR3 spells CASSPQGESREQYF.

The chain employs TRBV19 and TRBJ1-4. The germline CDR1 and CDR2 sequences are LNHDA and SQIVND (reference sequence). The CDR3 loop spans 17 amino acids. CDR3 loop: CASSPSGIRLTNEKLFF.

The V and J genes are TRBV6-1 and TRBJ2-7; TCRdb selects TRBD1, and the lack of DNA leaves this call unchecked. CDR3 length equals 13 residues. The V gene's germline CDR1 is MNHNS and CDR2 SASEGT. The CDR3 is CASSEADRAEQYF.

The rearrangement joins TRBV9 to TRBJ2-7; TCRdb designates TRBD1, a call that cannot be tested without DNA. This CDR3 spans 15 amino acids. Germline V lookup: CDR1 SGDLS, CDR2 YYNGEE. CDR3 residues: CASSLQGTASYEQYF.

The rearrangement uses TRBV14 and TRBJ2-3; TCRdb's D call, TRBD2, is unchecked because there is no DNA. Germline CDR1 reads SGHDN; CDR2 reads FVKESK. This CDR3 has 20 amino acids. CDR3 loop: CASSQVSPNPEGLNTDTQYF.

CDR3 region: CASSQLGISGNTIYF. The chain carries TRBV4-1 and TRBJ1-3. The CDR3 extends over 15 amino acids. Germline-derived CDR1 and CDR2 are MGHRA and YSYEKL.

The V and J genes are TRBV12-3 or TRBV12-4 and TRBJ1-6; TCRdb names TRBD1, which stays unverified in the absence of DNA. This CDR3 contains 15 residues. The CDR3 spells CASSSGTGRNSPLHF.

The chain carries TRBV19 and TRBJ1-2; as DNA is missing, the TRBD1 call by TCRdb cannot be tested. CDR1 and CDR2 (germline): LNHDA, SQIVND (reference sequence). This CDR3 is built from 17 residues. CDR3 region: CASSTATEGLANYGYTF.

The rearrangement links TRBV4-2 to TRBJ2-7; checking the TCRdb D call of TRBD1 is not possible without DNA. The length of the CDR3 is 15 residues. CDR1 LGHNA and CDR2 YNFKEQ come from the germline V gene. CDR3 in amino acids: CASSQGGQGAYEQYF.

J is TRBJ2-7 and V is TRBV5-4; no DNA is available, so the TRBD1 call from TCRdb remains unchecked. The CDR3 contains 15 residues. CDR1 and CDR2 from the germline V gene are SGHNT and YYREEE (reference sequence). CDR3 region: CASSLAEAGEDEQYF. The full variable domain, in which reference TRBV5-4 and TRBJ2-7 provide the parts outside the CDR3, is ETGVTQSPTHLIKTRGQQVTLRCSSQSGHNTVSWYQQALGQGPQFIFQYYREEENGRGNFPPRFSGLQFPNYSSELNVNALELDDSALYLCASSLAEAGEDEQYFGPGTRLTVT.

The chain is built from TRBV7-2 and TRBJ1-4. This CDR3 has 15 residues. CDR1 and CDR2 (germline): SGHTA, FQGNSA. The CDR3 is CASSLNRAGGEKLFF.

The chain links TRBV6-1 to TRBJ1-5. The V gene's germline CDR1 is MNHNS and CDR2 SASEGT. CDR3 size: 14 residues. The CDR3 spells CASSEIGSHQPQYF.

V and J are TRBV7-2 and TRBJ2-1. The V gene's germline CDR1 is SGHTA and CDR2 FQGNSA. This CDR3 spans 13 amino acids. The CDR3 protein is CASSPPGNNEQFF.

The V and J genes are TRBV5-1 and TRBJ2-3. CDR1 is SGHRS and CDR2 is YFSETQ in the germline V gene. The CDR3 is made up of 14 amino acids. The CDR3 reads CASSWGESTDTQYF.

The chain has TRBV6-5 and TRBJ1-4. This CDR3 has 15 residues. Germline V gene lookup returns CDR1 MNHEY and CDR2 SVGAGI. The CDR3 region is CAVRYPGLLNEKLFF.

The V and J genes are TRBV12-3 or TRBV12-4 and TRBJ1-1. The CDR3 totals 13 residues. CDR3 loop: CASSFWVNTEAFF.

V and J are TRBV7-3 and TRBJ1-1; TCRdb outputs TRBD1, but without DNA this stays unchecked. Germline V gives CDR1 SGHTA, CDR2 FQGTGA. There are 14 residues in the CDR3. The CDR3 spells CASTPGRMNTEAFF.

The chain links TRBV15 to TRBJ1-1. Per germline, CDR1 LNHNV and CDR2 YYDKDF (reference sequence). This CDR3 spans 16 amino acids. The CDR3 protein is CATSRSPGLSNTEAFF.

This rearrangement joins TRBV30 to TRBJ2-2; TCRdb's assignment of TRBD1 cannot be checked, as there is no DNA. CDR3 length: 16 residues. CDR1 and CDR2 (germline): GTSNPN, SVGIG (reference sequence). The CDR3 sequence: CAWRAGTGGNTGELFF.

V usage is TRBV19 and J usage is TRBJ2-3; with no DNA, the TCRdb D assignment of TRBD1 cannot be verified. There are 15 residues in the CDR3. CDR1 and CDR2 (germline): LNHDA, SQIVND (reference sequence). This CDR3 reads CASSTDRTRTDTQYF.

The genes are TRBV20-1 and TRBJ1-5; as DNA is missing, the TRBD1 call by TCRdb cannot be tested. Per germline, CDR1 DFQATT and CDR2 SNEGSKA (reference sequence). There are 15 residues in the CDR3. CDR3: CSASRGQRSNQPQHF.

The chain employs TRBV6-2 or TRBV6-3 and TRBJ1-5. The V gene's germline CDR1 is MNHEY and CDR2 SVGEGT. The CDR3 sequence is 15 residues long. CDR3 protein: CASSYSDGGYQPQHF.

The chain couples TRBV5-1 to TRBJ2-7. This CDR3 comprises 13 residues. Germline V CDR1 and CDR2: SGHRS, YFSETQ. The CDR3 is CASSLEFRYEQYF.

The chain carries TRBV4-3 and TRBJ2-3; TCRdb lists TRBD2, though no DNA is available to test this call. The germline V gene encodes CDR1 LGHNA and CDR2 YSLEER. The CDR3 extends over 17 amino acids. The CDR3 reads CASSQEGRRGGSDTQYF.